A selection of T cell receptor beta chains follows, all from one sample in a study of Ad26.COV2.S vaccination and SARS-CoV-2 variants. Assay used: immunoSEQ multiplex PCR; TCRdb lists only in-frame clones, some missing. The sample has fewer than 600,000 clones; around 89% are singletons. The sample in question was peripheral blood, obtained in a trial of Ad26.COV2.S vaccine versus placebo. These receptor sequences come from a person between 18 and 65 years old who received the Ad26.COV2.S COVID-19 vaccine or a placebo. CDR3s include the opening cysteine and the closing phenylalanine or tryptophan. A D gene is named only where the DNA matches it firmly. Clone size appears in some rows only: once, few, many, or a class for an expanded clone.

j_gene: TRBJ1-2
v_gene: TRBV6-1
abundance: once
d_gene: -
CDR3nt: TGTGCCAGCAGTGATTTTGGGGGGGGTAGCTATGGCTACACCTTC
CDR3aa: CASSDFGGGSYGYTF

j_gene: TRBJ2-2
v_gene: TRBV7-3
abundance: -
d_gene: -
CDR3nt: TGTGCCAGCAGCTTAATCCACACGGGCCCGCCCGGGGAGCTGTTTTTT
CDR3aa: CASSLIHTGPPGELFF

j_gene: TRBJ2-2
v_gene: TRBV10-1
abundance: -
d_gene: -
CDR3nt: TGCGCCAGCAGTGGGGACACCTACACCGGGGAGCTGTTTTTT
CDR3aa: CASSGDTYTGELFF

j_gene: TRBJ2-1
v_gene: TRBV14
abundance: -
d_gene: TRBD2
CDR3nt: TGTGCCAGCAGCCAAGCTGTAGCGGGAGTGAAAAATGAGCAGTTCTTC
CDR3aa: CASSQAVAGVKNEQFF

j_gene: TRBJ1-1
v_gene: TRBV6-1
abundance: -
d_gene: -
CDR3nt: TGTGCCAGCAGTGTTGTGGGGCACAGGGCGGGCACTGAAGCTTTCTTT
CDR3aa: CASSVVGHRAGTEAFF

j_gene: TRBJ2-2
v_gene: TRBV6-2/TRBV6-3
abundance: -
d_gene: -
CDR3nt: TGTGCCAGCAGTTACCCCCAGTTTACCGGGGAGCTGTTTTTT
CDR3aa: CASSYPQFTGELFF

j_gene: TRBJ2-3
v_gene: TRBV7-8
abundance: -
d_gene: -
CDR3nt: TGTGCCAGCAGCTTAGGCCAGTGGACAGCCCGCACAGATACGCAGTATTTT
CDR3aa: CASSLGQWTARTDTQYF

j_gene: TRBJ1-5
v_gene: TRBV27
abundance: -
d_gene: -
CDR3nt: TGTGCCAGCAGTTTAACAGGGCTTCGCAATCAGCCCCAGCATTTT
CDR3aa: CASSLTGLRNQPQHF

j_gene: TRBJ2-6
v_gene: TRBV6-4
abundance: -
d_gene: -
CDR3nt: TGTGCCAGCAGGCCCACTGGGGCCAACGTCCTGACTTTC
CDR3aa: CASRPTGANVLTF

j_gene: TRBJ2-7
v_gene: TRBV18
abundance: once
d_gene: -
CDR3nt: TGTGCCAGCTCCGTACGGGGGCAGGGAAGGCCCTACGAGCAGTACTTC
CDR3aa: CASSVRGQGRPYEQYF

j_gene: TRBJ1-5
v_gene: TRBV27
abundance: -
d_gene: -
CDR3nt: TGTGCCAGCATTGAGTACAAAGATTTT
CDR3aa: CASIEYKDF

j_gene: TRBJ1-2
v_gene: TRBV6-2/TRBV6-3
abundance: -
d_gene: -
CDR3nt: TGTGCCAGCAGCCCGATGGGGTATGGCTACACCTTC
CDR3aa: CASSPMGYGYTF

j_gene: TRBJ2-7
v_gene: TRBV6-1
abundance: -
d_gene: -
CDR3nt: TGTGCCAGCAGTGAAGACAGGTACTACGAGCAGTACTTC
CDR3aa: CASSEDRYYEQYF

j_gene: TRBJ1-2
v_gene: TRBV28
abundance: -
d_gene: TRBD1
CDR3nt: TGTGCCAGCAGTTTAGGGACAGGGGGCCTTGGCTACACCTTC
CDR3aa: CASSLGTGGLGYTF

j_gene: TRBJ1-5
v_gene: TRBV19
abundance: -
d_gene: TRBD1
CDR3nt: TGTGCCAGTAGTATCTGGCAGGGGGGAGGTCAGCCCCAGCATTTT
CDR3aa: CASSIWQGGGQPQHF

j_gene: TRBJ2-3
v_gene: TRBV9
abundance: -
d_gene: TRBD2
CDR3nt: TGTGCCAGCAGCCTTAGCGGGGGAACAGATACGCAGTATTTT
CDR3aa: CASSLSGGTDTQYF

j_gene: TRBJ2-3
v_gene: TRBV2
abundance: -
d_gene: -
CDR3nt: TGTGCCAGCAGCCCCTTAATGTTGGATACGCAGTATTTT
CDR3aa: CASSPLMLDTQYF

j_gene: TRBJ2-7
v_gene: TRBV30
abundance: -
d_gene: TRBD2
CDR3nt: TGTGCCTGGAGCTTGGCGGGAGTAAGGGGGCAGTACTTC
CDR3aa: CAWSLAGVRGQYF

j_gene: TRBJ2-3
v_gene: TRBV14
abundance: -
d_gene: -
CDR3nt: TGTGCCAGCACCCGGGATCCGGCAGATACGCAGTATTTT
CDR3aa: CASTRDPADTQYF

j_gene: TRBJ1-6
v_gene: TRBV27
abundance: few
d_gene: -
CDR3nt: TGTGCCAGCAGTCCGGCCTATAATTCACCCCTCCACTTT
CDR3aa: CASSPAYNSPLHF

j_gene: TRBJ2-1
v_gene: TRBV9
abundance: -
d_gene: TRBD1
CDR3nt: TGTGCCAGCAGCGTCCGGGACAGGGTTTTCCCAAGGGGGCAGTTCTTC
CDR3aa: CASSVRDRVFPRGQFF

j_gene: TRBJ1-2
v_gene: TRBV4-2
abundance: -
d_gene: -
CDR3nt: TGTGCCAGCAGCCAAGAGTGGACGGACTATGGCTACACCTTC
CDR3aa: CASSQEWTDYGYTF